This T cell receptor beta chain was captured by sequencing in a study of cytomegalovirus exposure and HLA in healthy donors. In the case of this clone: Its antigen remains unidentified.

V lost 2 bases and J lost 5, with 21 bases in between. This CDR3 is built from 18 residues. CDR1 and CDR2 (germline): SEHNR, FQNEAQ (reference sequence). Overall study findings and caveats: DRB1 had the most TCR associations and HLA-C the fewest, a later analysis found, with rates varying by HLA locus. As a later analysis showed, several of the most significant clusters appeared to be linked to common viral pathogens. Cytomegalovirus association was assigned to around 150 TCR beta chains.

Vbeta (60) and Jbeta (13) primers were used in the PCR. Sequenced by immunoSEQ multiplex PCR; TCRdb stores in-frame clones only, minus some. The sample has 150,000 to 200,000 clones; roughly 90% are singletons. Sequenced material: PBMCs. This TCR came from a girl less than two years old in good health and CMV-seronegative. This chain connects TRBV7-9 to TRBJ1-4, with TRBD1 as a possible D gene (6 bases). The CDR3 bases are TGTGCCAGCAGCTTATCGGTGTATGAGGACAGACAAAATGAAAAACTGTTTTTT. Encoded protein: CASSLSVYEDRQNEKLFF. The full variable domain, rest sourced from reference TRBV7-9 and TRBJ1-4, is DTGVSQNPRHKITKRGQNVTFRCDPISEHNRLYWYRQTLGQGPEFLTYFQNEAQLEKSRLLSDRFSAERPKGSFSTLEIQRTEQGDSAMYLCASSLSVYEDRQNEKLFFGSGTQLSVL.